The rows below give T cell receptor beta chains drawn from one sample of a study of T cell changes during pregnancy in multiple sclerosis. The data were produced by immunoSEQ multiplex PCR, yet TCRdb's version contains in-frame clones alone and is incomplete. This sample has 55,000 to 85,000 clones, with roughly 92% found just once. Sequencing used peripheral blood, obtained in the third trimester of pregnancy. The receptors shown here come from a female donor with multiple sclerosis, enrolled in a pregnancy study. Both conserved end residues are part of each CDR3. A D gene is named only where the DNA matches it firmly. Clone size is shown for a subset of rows, as once, few, many or a class of expanded clone.

J gene	V gene	D gene	clone size	CDR3 DNA	CDR3 protein
TRBJ2-7	TRBV6-5	.	.	TGTGCCGGAAGACAGAGAATTCCCTTATACTACGAGCAGTACTTC	CAGRQRIPLYYEQYF
TRBJ1-1	TRBV6-6	TRBD1	once	TGTGCCAGCAGTACACCGGGACAGGGGGCGAACACTGAAGCTTTCTTT	CASSTPGQGANTEAFF
TRBJ2-7	TRBV5-1	.	.	TGCGCCAGCAGCCCCGGACACTCATACGAGCAGTACTTC	CASSPGHSYEQYF
TRBJ2-7	TRBV7-2	.	.	TGTGCCAGCAGCACTTATCTAGGCGAGCAGTACTTC	CASSTYLGEQYF
TRBJ1-5	TRBV30	.	.	TGTGCCTGGAGGAACAGTAAAGATCAGCCCCAGCATTTT	CAWRNSKDQPQHF
TRBJ2-2	TRBV30	TRBD2	.	TGTGCCTGGGGTTCTGTCAGCGGGAGTTGGAGGGAGCTGTTTTTT	CAWGSVSGSWRELFF
TRBJ2-3	TRBV5-3	TRBD2	once	TGTGCCAGAAGCTTGGCCCGGACTAGCGGGAGATCGGATACGCAGTATTTT	CARSLARTSGRSDTQYF
TRBJ2-1	TRBV5-4	TRBD1	.	TGTGCCAGCAGCTTGACAGGGGGCGCCCACAATGAGCAGTTCTTC	CASSLTGGAHNEQFF
TRBJ2-3	TRBV4-2	TRBD1	.	TGTGCCAGCAGCCAAATGGGACAGGGGGCTAGCACAGATACGCAGTATTTT	CASSQMGQGASTDTQYF
TRBJ1-1	TRBV7-2	.	.	TGTGCCAGCAGCTTAGTGGCAGGGGCGAACACTGAAGCTTTCTTT	CASSLVAGANTEAFF
TRBJ1-2	TRBV18	.	.	TGTGCCAGCTCACCAGGAGACAGGCAGCACGCCCTGGGAACCTTC	CASSPGDRQHALGTF
TRBJ2-3	TRBV19	.	.	TGTGCCAGTAGTAGCGGGCAGGGCACAGATACGCAGTATTTT	CASSSGQGTDTQYF
TRBJ1-5	TRBV7-2	.	.	TGTGCCAGCAGCCCGGGCCAGGGTTTTTTGAGGAATCAGCCCCAGCATTTT	CASSPGQGFLRNQPQHF
TRBJ2-7	TRBV6-5	TRBD2	.	TGTGCCAGCAGTAAGACGGGACTAAACTCGTACGAGCAGTACTTC	CASSKTGLNSYEQYF
TRBJ1-5	TRBV19	.	.	TGTGCCAGTAGTAAGGAAGGGGGAAATCAGCCCCAGCATTTT	CASSKEGGNQPQHF
TRBJ2-1	TRBV6-1	TRBD1	.	TGTGCCAGCAGTGGGGGACAGGGGGAAATCAATGAGCAGTTCTTC	CASSGGQGEINEQFF
TRBJ2-6	TRBV10-3	.	.	TGTGCCATCAGTGCACTCCGGGACTCACTCTCTGGGGCCAACGTCCTGACTTTC	CAISALRDSLSGANVLTF
TRBJ2-7	TRBV4-1	TRBD2	.	TGCGCCAGCAGCCCGGGGGGACTAGCGGGTCAGAAGCAGTACTTC	CASSPGGLAGQKQYF
TRBJ1-2	TRBV7-3	TRBD1	once	TGTGCCAGCAGCTCCCGGACAGGGAATGATGGCTACACCTTC	CASSSRTGNDGYTF
TRBJ2-7	TRBV2	TRBD1	.	TGTGCCAGTGAGGGGACAGCCGAGCAGTACTTC	CASEGTAEQYF
TRBJ1-2	TRBV9	TRBD1	.	TGTGCCAGCAGCTTGGACAGGGCCTATGGCTACACCTTC	CASSLDRAYGYTF
TRBJ2-5	TRBV28	TRBD1	.	TGTGCCAGCAGTTTGGGACAGGGGGGGGTAGAGACCCAGTACTTC	CASSLGQGGVETQYF
TRBJ2-3	TRBV28	.	.	TGTGCCAGCAGGACATTAGATACGCAGTGGTATTTT	CASRTLDTQWYF
TRBJ2-7	TRBV6-5	TRBD2	.	TGTGCCAGCAGCCCCCGGGGAGGGGAGTACGAGCAGTACTTC	CASSPRGGEYEQYF
TRBJ2-1	TRBV10-3	TRBD1	.	TGTGCCATCAGCCAACAGGGGGCCCCGTACAATGAGCAGTTCTTC	CAISQQGAPYNEQFF
TRBJ2-1	TRBV30	.	.	TGTGCCTGGAGTTACAGGGACAATGAGCAGTTCTTC	CAWSYRDNEQFF
TRBJ2-3	TRBV19	.	.	TGTGCCAGTAGTACAATAAGCGTCTTAGATACGCAGTATTTT	CASSTISVLDTQYF
TRBJ1-1	TRBV7-8	.	.	TGTGCCAGCACGGGTCTCCTGAACACTGAAGCTTTCTTT	CASTGLLNTEAFF
TRBJ2-1	TRBV19	TRBD2	few	TGTGCCAGTAAGGAGCGGGATTGGTACAATGAGCAGTTCTTC	CASKERDWYNEQFF
TRBJ2-7	TRBV9	TRBD1	.	TGTGCCAGGGTTCGACAGGGGATTGTAGACGAGCAGTACTTC	CARVRQGIVDEQYF
TRBJ2-1	TRBV29-1	TRBD1	.	TGCAGCGTTGAAGGCGGGACAGGGGGCTACAATGAGCAGTTCTTC	CSVEGGTGGYNEQFF
TRBJ1-5	TRBV7-9	TRBD1	.	TGTGCCAGCAGTCGTACAGGGGAACCTAATCAGCCCCAGCATTTT	CASSRTGEPNQPQHF
TRBJ2-7	TRBV4-3	TRBD1	once	TGCGCCAGCAGCCAAGACGAAGCACAGGGGGCAAGCGAGCAGTACTTC	CASSQDEAQGASEQYF
TRBJ2-7	TRBV6-5	TRBD2	.	TGTGCCAGCCGCCGCGGGAGTGAGAACGAGCAGTACTTC	CASRRGSENEQYF
TRBJ2-3	TRBV11-3	.	.	TGTGCCAGCAGCTTGGGGGGAGCTCGCACAGATACGCAGTATTTT	CASSLGGARTDTQYF
TRBJ1-4	TRBV9	.	.	TGTGCCAGCAGTCGTAGGGACTCTGAAAAACTGTTTTTT	CASSRRDSEKLFF
TRBJ2-3	TRBV6-5	.	.	TGTGCCAGCAGTCCCTCTGGGTCCGCTAGATCTGGGTATTTT	CASSPSGSARSGYF